These 27 T cell receptor beta chains were sequenced from one sample in a study of OX40 agonist ivuxolimab in advanced cancers. The library was generated by the immunoSEQ multiplex PCR assay. Not all clones reach the TCRdb copy of this immuneACCESS table, which keeps in-frame sequences only. Checked studies attribute under half of the gap to unresolved V genes and leave the rest unexplained. This sample has around 80,000 clones in its table, and around 86% of those were observed once. The top ten constitute under 3% of the sample. This specimen was CD4+ or CD8+ T cells sorted from blood, taken in a trial of the OX40 agonist ivuxolimab. The origin of the receptors is an adult with an advanced solid tumor such as melanoma, head and neck, liver or kidney cancer.

The genes are TRBV5-5 and TRBJ1-2; D unresolved. The germline CDR1 and CDR2 sequences are SGHKS and YYEKEE (reference sequence). This CDR3 spans 15 amino acids. V lost 2 bases, J lost 6 bases, and 17 bases lay in between. The CDR3 is CASSFVLRGSDGYTF. The DNA of the CDR3 is TGTGCCAGCAGCTTCGTGCTGCGGGGAAGCGATGGCTACACCTTC.

The chain combines TRBV6-4 with TRBJ2-7; 10 bases fit TRBD1. The germline gives CDR1 MRHNA, CDR2 SNTAGT. The CDR3 totals 15 residues. V lost 7 bases, J lost 9 bases, and 15 bases stayed unmatched. CDR3 coding DNA: TGTGCCAGCAATAACCGGGACAGGGGAAGGTCTGGGCAGTACTTC. Its translation: CASNNRDRGRSGQYF.

The chain is built from TRBV6-6 and TRBJ1-6; 8 bases map to TRBD1. The CDR3 is made up of 12 amino acids. J gave up 10 bases and V 8 bases, and 4 bases lay outside the gene matches. Germline loops: CDR1 MNHNY, CDR2 SVGAGI (reference sequence). This CDR3 reads CASGQGRSPLHF. The CDR3 DNA follows: TGTGCCAGCGGACAGGGACGATCACCCCTCCACTTT.

The chain recombines TRBV4-1 with TRBJ1-1; no clear D gene. Germline V gives CDR1 MGHRA, CDR2 YSYEKL. This CDR3 region has 14 residues. V was shortened by 1 base and J by 1 base, with 7 bases between the two germline ends. The CDR3 reads CASSQGRSNTEAFF. In DNA form, the CDR3 reads TGCGCCAGCAGCCAAGGCCGGTCGAACACTGAAGCTTTCTTT.

This chain connects TRBV7-2 to TRBJ2-7, with D maybe TRBD2 (6 bases). Trimming removed 1 base at V and 12 bases at J, with 22 bases between. CDR1 and CDR2 from the germline V gene are SGHTA and FQGNSA. The CDR3 covers 15 residues. This chain's CDR3 is CASSLGSVGGNDRYF. The CDR3 bases are TGTGCCAGCAGCTTAGGGTCTGTGGGGGGTAATGATCGGTACTTC.

For the CDR3, the DNA is TGTGCCAGCAGCTTCTTAAGCCCCGGGACAGCTGGCACCGGGGAGCTGTTTTTT. Translated: CASSFLSPGTAGTGELFF. This chain uses TRBV7-3 with TRBJ2-2, with 7 nucleotides matching TRBD1. V was pared by 3 bases and J by 4 bases, with 14 bases of the junction left unmatched. The CDR3 runs to 18 residues. The germline V gene encodes CDR1 SGHTA and CDR2 FQGTGA.

The chain links TRBV6-1 to TRBJ1-5; D remains unclear. V lost 6 bases and J lost 4, with 4 bases in between. This CDR3 region has 11 residues. Germline V gene data show CDR1 as MNHNS and CDR2 as SASEGT. The CDR3 coding sequence is TGTGCCAGCAGATTAAATCAGCCCCAGCATTTT. It encodes CASRLNQPQHF.

This clone showed up just once. V usage is TRBV6-6 and J usage is TRBJ2-3; tentative D call: TRBD2 (5 bases). Trimming removed 6 bases at V and 2 bases at J, with 12 bases between. The CDR3 is 14 residues long. CDR1 MNHNY and CDR2 SVGAGI come from the germline V gene (reference sequence). Here the CDR3 reads CASSPRAVTDTQYF. DNA for the CDR3: TGTGCCAGCAGCCCGCGGGCAGTCACAGATACGCAGTATTTT.

The gene calls are TRBV5-1 and TRBJ2-7; D not certain. The length of the CDR3 is 16 residues. Germline CDR1 SGHRS, CDR2 YFSETQ. The ends were cut back, 3 bases at V and 0 bases at J, with 16 bases in the middle. The CDR3 protein is CASSWPLGVSSYEQYF. The CDR3 bases are TGCGCCAGCAGCTGGCCCCTAGGAGTAAGCTCCTACGAGCAGTACTTC.

The chain combines TRBV7-2 with TRBJ2-5, with D perhaps TRBD1 (5 bases). Germline loops: CDR1 SGHTA, CDR2 FQGNSA. CDR3 length: 14 residues. Trimming stripped 3 bases from V and 1 base from J, with 9 bases between. The CDR3 reads CASSLYRLQETQYF. The CDR3 DNA is TGTGCCAGCAGCTTGTACAGGCTCCAAGAGACCCAGTACTTC.

This rearrangement joins TRBV15 to TRBJ2-3; D remains ambiguous. This CDR3 region has 11 residues. V lost 4 bases, J lost 3 bases, and 2 bases lay in between. Germline-derived CDR1 and CDR2 are LNHNV and YYDKDF (reference sequence). The CDR3 protein is CATSITDTQYF. Written as DNA, the CDR3 is TGTGCCACCAGCATAACAGATACGCAGTATTTT.

V gene TRBV5-1 combines with J gene TRBJ2-5, with 11 bases that match TRBD1. Germline V lookup: CDR1 SGHRS, CDR2 YFSETQ. Losses at the gene ends were 1 base for V and 5 bases for J; bases not matched to a gene: 10. The CDR3 has 17 residues. CDR3 protein: CASSLSRTGGAGETQYF. CDR3 DNA: TGCGCCAGCAGCTTGAGCCGGACAGGGGGCGCGGGGGAGACCCAGTACTTC.

The table lists this clone with a count of one. V gene TRBV4-3 combines with J gene TRBJ2-3; 8 nucleotides line up with TRBD2. The CDR3 length is 16 residues. Germline values: CDR1 LGHNA, CDR2 YSLEER. Losses at the gene ends were 2 bases for V and 1 base for J; bases not matched to a gene: 5. The CDR3: CASSQFSGEGTDTQYF. The CDR3 bases are TGCGCCAGCAGCCAATTTAGCGGGGAGGGCACAGATACGCAGTATTTT.

V and J are TRBV27 and TRBJ1-6; D may be TRBD1 (5 bases). Between the trimmed V and J ends, which lost 3 bases and 14 bases, there was a span of 14 bases. The germline CDR1 and CDR2 sequences are MNHEY and SMNVEV (reference sequence). The CDR3 runs to 13 residues. CDR3 sequence: CASSFNDRTALHF. The CDR3 DNA reads as TGTGCCAGCAGTTTCAATGACAGAACAGCCCTCCACTTT.

The rearrangement uses TRBV2 and TRBJ2-3; 10 nucleotides align to TRBD2. V shed 6 bases, J shed 1 base, and the junction held 4 bases outside the gene matches. CDR1 and CDR2 (germline): SNHLY, FYNNEI. This CDR3 is built from 15 residues. The CDR3 nucleotides are TGTGCCAGCAGGGATGGACTAGCGGGCACAGATACGCAGTATTTT. Translated, it gives CASRDGLAGTDTQYF.

The chain uses TRBV7-2 and TRBJ2-3, with D perhaps TRBD2 (5 bases). The CDR3 is made up of 15 amino acids. Per the germline V gene, CDR1 is SGHTA and CDR2 is FQGNSA. Trimming took off 5 bases at V and 0 bases at J, with 12 bases between the two ends. In DNA, the CDR3 is TGTGCCAGCAGCGCATTGGGAGTTAGCACAGATACGCAGTATTTT. This encodes CASSALGVSTDTQYF.

The V and J genes are TRBV4-3 and TRBJ2-2; D perhaps matches TRBD2 (5 bases). The CDR3 is made up of 18 amino acids. Trimming took off 0 bases at V and 4 bases at J, with 18 bases between the two ends. The germline V gene encodes CDR1 LGHNA and CDR2 YSLEER. CDR3 residues: CASSQEDGWLAPTGELFF. The CDR3, as DNA: TGCGCCAGCAGCCAAGAAGATGGGTGGCTAGCTCCCACCGGGGAGCTGTTTTTT.

The genes are TRBV5-1 and TRBJ1-6; TRBD1 matches 8 bases. CDR3 length equals 18 residues. V gave up 5 bases and J gave up 5 bases; unmatched junction bases: 15. Per germline, CDR1 SGHRS and CDR2 YFSETQ. CDR3: CASRSTRQGTTNNSPLHF. The CDR3 DNA is TGCGCCAGCAGGTCGACGAGACAGGGGACAACCAATAATTCACCCCTCCACTTT.

CDR3 amino acids: CASSQDRGGGSEKLFF. Written as DNA, the CDR3 is TGTGCCAGCAGCCAAGATCGGGGAGGGGGTAGTGAAAAACTGTTTTTT. This chain joins TRBV4-2 and TRBJ1-4, with a possible D match to TRBD1 (6 bases). This CDR3 has 16 amino acids. Germline values: CDR1 LGHNA, CDR2 YNFKEQ. V lost 0 bases and J 7 bases, leaving 15 bases between the germline ends.

The chain has TRBV28 and TRBJ1-3; 7 bases match TRBD1. This CDR3 has 16 amino acids. J gave up 3 bases and V 1 base, and 6 bases lay outside the gene matches. Germline assignment: CDR1 MDHEN and CDR2 SYDVKM. The CDR3 bases are TGTGCCAGCAGTTTATTTGGCCAGGGGGTTGGAAACACCATATATTTT. It codes for CASSLFGQGVGNTIYF. Filled out from reference TRBV28 and TRBJ1-3, the complete variable domain reads DVKVTQSSRYLVKRTGEKVFLECVQDMDHENMFWYRQDPGLGLRLIYFSYDVKMKEKGDIPEGYSVSREKKERFSLILESASTNQTSMYLCASSLFGQGVGNTIYFGEGSWLTVV.

The chain uses TRBV4-3 and TRBJ1-2; D is perhaps TRBD1 (6 bases). Per the germline V gene, CDR1 is LGHNA and CDR2 is YSLEER. Trimming left V 0 bases short and J 5 bases short, with 13 bases between. This CDR3 has 15 residues. The CDR3 region is CASSQEVGTRYGYTF. The DNA for the CDR3 is TGCGCCAGCAGCCAAGAAGTCGGGACACGTTATGGCTACACCTTC.

The sample holds one count of this clone. This chain uses TRBV27 with TRBJ1-6; TRBD1 matches 7 bases. The CDR3 runs to 19 residues. V shed 0 bases, J shed 1 base, and the junction held 9 bases outside the gene matches. Germline CDR1 MNHEY, CDR2 SMNVEV (reference sequence). CDR3 protein: CASSLSGAEGASYNSPLHF. In nucleotides, the CDR3 is TGTGCCAGCAGTTTATCGGGGGCGGAGGGGGCGTCCTATAATTCACCCCTCCACTTT.

This clone came up once. The chain links TRBV6-5 to TRBJ1-4, with a possible D match to TRBD1 (6 bases). The CDR3 totals 15 residues. Deletions cut 4 bases from V and 7 bases from J, with 16 bases between. CDR1 is MNHEY and CDR2 is SVGAGI in the germline V gene. CDR3 sequence reads: CASSFGAGVFEKLFF. The CDR3 nucleotides are TGTGCCAGCAGTTTCGGGGCAGGGGTCTTTGAAAAACTGTTTTTT.

The chain links TRBV6-1 to TRBJ1-1, with unresolved D. The V gene lost 5 bases and the J gene lost 1 base, with 8 bases spanning the gap. CDR1 is MNHNS, CDR2 SASEGT, per germline. The CDR3 covers 13 residues. The CDR3 here is CASSKQQNTEAFF. CDR3 nucleotides: TGTGCCAGCAGTAAACAGCAGAACACTGAAGCTTTCTTT.

The genes are TRBV28 and TRBJ1-5; D not certain. Germline V gene data show CDR1 as MDHEN and CDR2 as SYDVKM. This CDR3 comprises 16 residues. The V and J ends lost 1 base and 5 bases respectively, with 15 bases between them. The CDR3 reads CASSLLKEGLDQPQHF. Here the CDR3 DNA reads TGTGCCAGCAGTTTATTAAAGGAGGGATTAGATCAGCCCCAGCATTTT.

CDR3 amino acids: CASSPRLAQRDTQYF. CDR3 nucleotides: TGTGCCAGCAGCCCTAGACTAGCCCAGAGGGATACGCAGTATTTT. The chain couples TRBV7-3 to TRBJ2-3, with TRBD2 identical over 7 bases. CDR3 size: 15 residues. Germline-derived CDR1 and CDR2 are SGHTA and FQGTGA. V was pared by 5 bases and J by 6 bases, with 11 bases of the junction left unmatched.

The chain recombines TRBV11-2 with TRBJ2-5; 7 bases fit TRBD1. Germline CDR1 SGHAT, CDR2 FQNNGV. The CDR3 is made up of 13 amino acids. The trim removed 4 bases at V and 4 bases at J, leaving 3 bases unmatched. The CDR3 region is CASSSTGRETQYF. The CDR3 bases are TGTGCCAGCAGCTCGACAGGGAGAGAGACCCAGTACTTC.